Sequencing of this TCR beta chain was carried out in a study of T cell responses to AZD1222 COVID-19 vaccine (dated by TCRdb to the early 2020s). Notes on the research overall: TCR sequencing covered fewer than 250 trial participants: 207 given two doses of AZD1222 and 26 given two doses of MenACWY control vaccine. Trial participants were enrolled by age into 18-55, 56-69 and 70-plus year subgroups, with roughly 150, 30 and 60 TCR-sequenced participants respectively.

The sample's time point label is to be understood as: baseline before first vaccination. Interpreted using the paper, the treatment or condition label stands for: meningococcal conjugate vaccine given as trial control. The vaccinee samples were drawn from two UK trials, COV001 and COV002, one of which was a single-blind randomized controlled phase 2/3 trial testing AZD1222 (ChAdOx1 nCoV-19) in healthy adults. Trial participant PBMC samples were collected at day 0 and day 28 after the second dose for TCRbeta chain sequencing. The study at large found these results: In the small 56-69-year group, the increase in depth fell short of significance, most likely because of low power. Most participants were white British and females outnumbered males, and the authors suggested that clonal diversity may have been underestimated. Because no day 14 peak-response samples were available, repertoires were characterized only after the peak T cell response. The whole spike protein was spanned by vaccine-associated CD4 TCRs, and dominant responses were seen in regions 160-218 and 743-854. Spike-specific TCR breadth and depth rose significantly after two AZD1222 doses compared with day 0 and with MenACWY recipients. Nearly half of unique spike-specific TCRs reportedly recognized epitopes outside regions mutated in the B.1.351 and B.1.1.7 variants. Conclusions about previously exposed vaccinees were limited because only six AZD1222 recipients were SARS-CoV-2 seropositive at baseline.

Sequences MNHEY (CDR1) and SMNVEV (CDR2) are obtained from the germline V gene (reference sequence). The CDR3 starts with the cysteine, ends with the phenylalanine, and has 17 residues. The CDR3 DNA has 51 bases and is translated from base 1. Compared with germline, V lacks 1 base and J lacks 0 bases; bases without a gene match: 4. On this clone: Its antigen specificity is not known. One base away there is no much larger clone; base qualities are not given.

The CDR3 regions of human TCRbeta chains were analyzed by immunosequencing. The study's processing was this. TCRs in the repertoires were matched against a reference library of SARS-CoV-2-specific TCRs that had been generated with the MIRA antigen-specificity platform. Breadth meant the fraction of unique TCRs that were SARS-CoV-2-associated, whereas depth meant the fraction of total T cells that were SARS-CoV-2-associated. Each spike-specific TCR was assigned to its reactive spike region and to a CD4 or CD8 class using the MIRA data. Log10-transformed breadth and depth values were compared by one-way ANOVA with Sidak's multiple comparisons tests. Sourced from immuneACCESS, this table was stored by TCRdb with only in-frame sequences that have V and J called. A share of the clones is absent; for the studies checked, an unresolved V gene accounts for under half, and the remainder has no known explanation. The DNA gave D and trimming, while V, J and clone size come from that table. This sample is represented by roughly 89,000 clones; approximately 88% of them were singletons. 4% to 5.5% of the sample is taken by the ten largest.

The source of this sequence is an adult in good health. The rearranged segments are TRBV27 and TRBJ2-2; TRBD1 fits 8 bases in the junction. Sequences were derived from peripheral blood, sampled on day 0 of MenACWY control vaccination. The CDR3 loop reads CASSLLAGGANTGELFF. The DNA sequence follows: TGTGCCAGCAGTTTATTGGCAGGGGGCGCGAACACCGGGGAGCTGTTTTTT.